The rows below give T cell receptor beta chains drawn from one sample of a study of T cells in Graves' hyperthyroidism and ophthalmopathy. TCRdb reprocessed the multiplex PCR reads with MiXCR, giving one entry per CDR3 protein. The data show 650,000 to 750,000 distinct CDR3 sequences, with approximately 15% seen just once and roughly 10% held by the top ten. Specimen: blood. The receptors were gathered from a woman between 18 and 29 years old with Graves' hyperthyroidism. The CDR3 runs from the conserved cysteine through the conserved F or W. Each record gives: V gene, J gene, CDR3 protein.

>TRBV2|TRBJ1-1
CASSEQNTEAFF
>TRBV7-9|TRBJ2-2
CAIPSRVLNTGELFF
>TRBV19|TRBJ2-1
CASSMLAGGADEQFF
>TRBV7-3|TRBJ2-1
CASSASKAGTQFF
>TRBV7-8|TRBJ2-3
CASSPRGKYTDTQYF
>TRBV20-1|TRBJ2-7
CSARDTSWTAYEQYF
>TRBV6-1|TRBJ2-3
CASSFGLAVSTDTQYF
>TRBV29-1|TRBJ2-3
CSVDGLAETDTQYF
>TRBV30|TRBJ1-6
CAWRLQSSYNSPLHF
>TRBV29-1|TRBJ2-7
CSVEAAGGGQVFSEQYF
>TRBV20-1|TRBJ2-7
CSASFPIFGDVSEQYF
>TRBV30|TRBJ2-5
CAWSVAASGTQYF
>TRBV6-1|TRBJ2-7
CASSPTSGRTPYEQYF
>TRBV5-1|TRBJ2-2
CASSARTSGSSTGELFF
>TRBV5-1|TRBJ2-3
CASSLDGSPSTDTQYF
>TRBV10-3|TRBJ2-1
CAISEGQKQFF
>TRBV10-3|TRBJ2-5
CAISPTGQETQYF
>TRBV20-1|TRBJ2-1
CSARDNEQFF
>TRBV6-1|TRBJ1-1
CASSYQSLGGLRNTEAFF
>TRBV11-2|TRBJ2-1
CASSLVRYSGAAYNEQFF
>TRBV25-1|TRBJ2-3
CASSEQLSAQYF
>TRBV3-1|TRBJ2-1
CASSQVLAGYNEQFF
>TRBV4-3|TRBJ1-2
CASSQGRGDTANYGYTF
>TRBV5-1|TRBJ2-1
CASSSRGLAGVSSYNEQFF
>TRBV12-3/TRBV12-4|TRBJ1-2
CASTTFPGGGYGYTF
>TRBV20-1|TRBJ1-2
CSARTGQGDGYTF
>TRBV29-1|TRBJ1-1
CSVDTGGTEAFF
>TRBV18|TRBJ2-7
CASSPVWGQVPYEQYF
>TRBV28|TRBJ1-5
CASSGGLGAQHF
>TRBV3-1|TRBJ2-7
CASSQQGRSYEQYF
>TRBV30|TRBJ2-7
CAWNKGLTFYEQYF
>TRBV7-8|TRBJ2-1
CASIVQGVSYNEQFF
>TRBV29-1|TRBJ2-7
CSVGDSYERYF
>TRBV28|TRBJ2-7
CASSQGGGISYEQYF
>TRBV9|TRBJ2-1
CASSVEGTSYNEQFF
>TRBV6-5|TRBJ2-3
CASSYPRQGGTDTQYF
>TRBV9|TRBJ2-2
CASSVGLADTGELFF
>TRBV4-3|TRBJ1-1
CASSQDDRGRWTFF
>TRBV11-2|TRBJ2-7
CASSLEPGGNHEQYF
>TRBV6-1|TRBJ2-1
CASRGLAGGLTYNEQFF
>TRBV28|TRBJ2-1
CASTFGGGNEQFF
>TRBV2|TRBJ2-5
CASRGTSGRSETQYF
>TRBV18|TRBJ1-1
CASSPHRLGVRNTEAFF
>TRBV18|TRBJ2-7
CASSPDLAGKGLSYEQYF
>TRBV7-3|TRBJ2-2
CASSFFRTENTGELFF
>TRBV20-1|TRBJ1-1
CSAIPAGRGTEAFF
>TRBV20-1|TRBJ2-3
CSARVPRGRGRIIDTQYF
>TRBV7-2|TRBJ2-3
CASSSGLRTHTQYF
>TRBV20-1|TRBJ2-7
CSARMAGGTYEQYF
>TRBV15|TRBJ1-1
CATSRDLVLTAHTEAFF
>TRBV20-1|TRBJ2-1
CSAGGDYNEQFF
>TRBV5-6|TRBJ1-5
CASSLGQNYQPQHF
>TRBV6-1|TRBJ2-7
CASSAGVPIGEQYF
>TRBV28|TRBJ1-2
CASSSISGGGYGYTF
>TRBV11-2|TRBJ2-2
CASSLDIREREITGELFF
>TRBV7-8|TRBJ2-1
CASSGGSNEQFF
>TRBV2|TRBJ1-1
CASIQFGTEAFF
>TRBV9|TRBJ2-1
CASSGTPRREQFF
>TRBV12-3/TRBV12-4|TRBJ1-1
CASTRRGLNTEAFF